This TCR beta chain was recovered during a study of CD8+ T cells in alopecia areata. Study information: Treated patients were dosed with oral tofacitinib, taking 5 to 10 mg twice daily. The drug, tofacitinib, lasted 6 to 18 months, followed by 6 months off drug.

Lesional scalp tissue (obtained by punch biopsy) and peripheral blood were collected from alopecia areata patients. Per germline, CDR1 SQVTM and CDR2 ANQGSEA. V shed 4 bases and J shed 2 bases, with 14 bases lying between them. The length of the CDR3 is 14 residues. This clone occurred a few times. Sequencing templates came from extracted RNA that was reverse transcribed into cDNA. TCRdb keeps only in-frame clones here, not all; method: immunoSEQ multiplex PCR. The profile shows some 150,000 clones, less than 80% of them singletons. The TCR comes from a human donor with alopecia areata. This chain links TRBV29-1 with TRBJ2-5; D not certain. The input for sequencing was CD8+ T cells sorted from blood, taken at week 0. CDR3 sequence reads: CSVVGRTKQETQYF. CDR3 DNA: TGCAGCGTTGTTGGACGGACGAAACAAGAGACCCAGTACTTC.